This T cell receptor (beta chain) came from a study of CD8 T cells in Susac syndrome. General study findings and limits: The TCR sequencing and HLA analysis in the study involved a relatively small number of individuals, as the study acknowledged.

A remark on this clonotype: Its specificity is unknown.

CDR1 is SQVTM, CDR2 ANQGSEA, per germline. Between the trimmed V and J ends, which lost 3 bases and 2 bases, there was a span of 10 bases. The CDR3 spans 14 residues. The RNA input was about 0.45 to 1 ug, and it was reverse transcribed with random hexamers. immunoSEQ multiplex PCR amplified TCR beta CDR3 across 54 Vbeta, 13 Jbeta. TCRdb itself ran the immunoSEQ multiplex PCR reads through MiXCR, one entry per CDR3 protein. Of around 300,000 distinct CDR3 sequences in the sample, about 88% were seen once. This receptor was taken from a human donor with multiple sclerosis. The chain joins TRBV29-1 to TRBJ2-2; tentative D call: TRBD1 (6 bases). The sequenced sample consisted of CD8+ T cells from PBMCs. The CDR3 DNA reads as TGCAGCGTTGAGGCAGGGGTAAACACCGGGGAGCTGTTTTTT. Translation gives CSVEAGVNTGELFF.